Given below is one T cell receptor beta chain in context. Its antigen is currently not known. The record has no base qualities; no much larger clone is one base away. Sequencing of the TRB variable region was done with the immunoSEQ hsTCRB v3.0 assay at survey level resolution. The target sequencing depth for TRB was about 40,000-55,000 T-cell genomes per sample. An Illumina MiSeq with a v3 150-cycle kit was used to sequence the pooled TRB libraries. The authors processed their data as follows. Repertoire analysis was run in R within a reproducible Nextflow workflow that covered QC, data transformation and analysis. LymphoSeq2, an R package for AIRR-Seq data exploration, was used to implement custom analyses. A handful of samples that produced fewer than 5000 total TRB sequences were removed, so under 200 HIV repertoires were analyzed. Among the 180 to 200 retained HIV repertoires, 55 to 65 were collected before ART initiation and fewer than 150 were collected after ART initiation. Each repertoire was downsampled to 5000 TRB nucleotide sequences, and summary statistics were averaged across 100 downsampling iterations. The analysis kept only TRB sequences whose CDR3 regions were at least seven amino acids long. Two measures captured diversity: a Shannon entropy-derived clonality score and the Gini coefficient. In repertoire networks, the top 5000 CDR3 amino acid sequences were linked whenever an edit distance of one separated two sequences. GLIPH2 predicted antigen specificity groups and MHC restriction for TRB CDR3 amino acid sequences. CDR3 amino acid sequences were matched against VDJdb and McPAS-TCR to flag known CMV, EBV, HIV or tissue antigen associations. Pre-ART, post-ART and control groups were compared with Wilcoxon signed-rank tests and Holm-Bonferroni correction. TCRdb holds this immuneACCESS table with in-frame rearrangements only. Some clones are missing; in checked studies, unresolved V genes explain under half, and the rest has no known cause. From that table come the V and J calls and clone size; the DNA was used to work out D and trimming. This sample has 48,000 or so clones in its table, and about 86% of those were observed once. The biggest ten clones account for roughly 3% of the sample.

This entry belongs to a study of long-term antiretroviral therapy in people with HIV (dated by TCRdb to between 2021 and 2024). Study-wide context: Collection of the earliest samples took place about a decade ahead of the 2015 WHO recommendation for immediate ART, at a time when ART was typically delayed until CD4 counts fell. This retrospective serial study examined whether starting ART and sustained HIV suppression were associated with changes in the composition and diversity of the TRB repertoire in peripheral blood. From a few dozen adults with confirmed HIV infection, the cohort provided under 200 cryopreserved PBMC samples, gathered serially across a mean of around six years (range 1-12). About 40% of the 30 participants with HIV were female. No cross-contamination during QIAcube processing turned up in test extractions that ran a monoclonal T-cell line alongside about 30 polyclonal samples.

Inclusion was restricted to participants for whom at least one PBMC sample before ART initiation and at least two post-ART samples were available. Every participant with HIV received treatment in the United States of America. Before DNA extraction, cryopreserved samples containing about 0.95-10 million PBMC were thawed and washed. At the time of the earliest PBMC sample for each participant with HIV, ages ranged from about 23 to 60 years. PBMC samples from each participant spanned 1-4 timepoints before ART initiation and 2-8 timepoints after ART initiation, with a median of 7 samples. For every participant, serial HIV viral load, CD4+ T-cell count, ART history and demographic data were obtained. Genomic DNA was extracted from unsorted PBMC with a Qiagen kit on a QIAcube, processed in batches of 12 samples. For this chain, trimming is 5 bases at the V end and 4 bases at the J end, and the number of junction bases without a gene match is 4. The germline V gene provides CDR1 SGHVS and CDR2 FNYEAQ. Its CDR3 holds 16 amino acids, cysteine through phenylalanine. Only the CDR3 portion is preserved as DNA: 48 bases, with reading frame beginning at the first base.

Points the paper makes about the study in general: The samples span the years 2004 to 2017, and the ART regimens used may be less effective than current regimens. At every time point, the repertoire was dominated by expanded TRB clones first identified before ART initiation, although this dominance fluctuated and, in many PLHIV, declined after ART. Inferences about post-ART repertoire changes are limited because no data were available on ART adherence, viral resistance or therapy changes. HIV repertoires had narrower CDR3 length ranges than controls, and the network structure suggested an antigen-experienced repertoire that shifted only slightly toward naive after ART. A significant increase in TRB diversity was found to be associated with ART initiation, although TRB diversity was observed to remain significantly below that of transplant donor controls even after long-term ART. Owing to limited PBMC availability, only the TCR beta chain was sequenced, without alpha chain pairing. Because pre-ART samples had limited cell numbers, profiling was done on unsorted PBMC rather than on sorted CD4+ and CD8+ T cells.

The receptor chain draws on TRBV7-6 and TRBJ2-3, and 15 junction bases match TRBD2. The sample in question was unsorted PBMCs, obtained 0.8 years after starting antiretroviral therapy. The receptor was isolated from a woman under 30 with HIV. CDR3 sequence: CASSLWTSGRADTQYF. Read as DNA, the sequence is TGTGCCAGCAGCCTATGGACTAGCGGGAGGGCAGATACGCAGTATTTT.